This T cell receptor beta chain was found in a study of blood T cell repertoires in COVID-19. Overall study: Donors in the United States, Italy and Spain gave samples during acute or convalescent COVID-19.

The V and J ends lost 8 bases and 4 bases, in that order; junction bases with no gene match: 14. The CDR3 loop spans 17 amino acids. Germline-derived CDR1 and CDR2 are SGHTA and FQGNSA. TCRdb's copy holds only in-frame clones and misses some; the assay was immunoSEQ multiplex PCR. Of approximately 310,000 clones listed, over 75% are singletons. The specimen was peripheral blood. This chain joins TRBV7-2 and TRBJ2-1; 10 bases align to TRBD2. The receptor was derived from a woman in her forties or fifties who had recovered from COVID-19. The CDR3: CASRPGGAGGQYNEQFF. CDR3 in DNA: TGTGCCAGCCGACCCGGGGGAGCGGGGGGGCAATACAATGAGCAGTTCTTC.